This entry describes one T cell receptor (beta chain). The sample is drawn from a study of blood T cells in healthy people across ages. Study details: Template-switching capture recovered about one barcoded beta molecule per two T cells.

The CDR3 covers 15 residues. The V segment lost 3 bases and the J segment 7 bases; nucleotides outside the gene matches: 11. A J-beta primer mix and a sample-barcoded 5' primer were used in a second PCR of roughly 7 to 12 cycles. TCRdb processed the 5' RACE reads anew with MiXCR; each CDR3 protein has one entry. The data contain about 1.4 million distinct CDR3 sequences, 55% to 75% of them seen just once; the ten biggest clones take up 6.5% to 8%. This TCR was recovered from a man between 18 and 29 years old in good health. This chain connects TRBV12-3 or TRBV12-4 to TRBJ1-1, with 7 nucleotides matching TRBD1. Sequencing was performed on blood. Written as DNA, the CDR3 is TGTGCCAGCAGTTTTGGGCAGGGGGAAGTGGGTGAAGCTTTCTTT. Protein: CASSFGQGEVGEAFF.